A single sample gave rise to the 8 T cell receptor beta chains below, sequenced in a study of OX40 agonist ivuxolimab in advanced cancers. Using immunoSEQ multiplex PCR, the repertoire was profiled, and TCRdb retains in-frame clones only, with some absent. The table includes approximately 21,000 clones, approximately 80% detected once. This sample comprised CD4+ or CD8+ T cells sorted from blood, obtained in a trial of the OX40 agonist ivuxolimab. These receptors were obtained from an adult with an advanced solid tumor such as melanoma, head and neck, liver or kidney cancer.

The rearrangement joins TRBV11-2 to TRBJ2-7, with 7 nucleotides matching TRBD1. Germline V gene sequence: CDR1 SGHAT, CDR2 FQNNGV. V was pared by 1 base and J by 3 bases, with 0 bases of the junction left unmatched. The CDR3 extends over 13 amino acids. The CDR3 bases are TGTGCCAGCAGCTTAGGGACAGGCTACGAGCAGTACTTC. As protein: CASSLGTGYEQYF.

This rearrangement joins TRBV4-1 to TRBJ1-1, with D hard to call. V was cut by 3 bases and J by 3 bases, with 14 bases left in between. CDR1 and CDR2 from the germline V gene are MGHRA and YSYEKL. This CDR3 region has 15 residues. The CDR3 nucleotides are TGCGCCAGCAGCCAGGTCCGGGGAAGAGACACTGAAGCTTTCTTT. Encoded protein: CASSQVRGRDTEAFF.

V usage is TRBV7-2 and J usage is TRBJ2-3; 11 bases are a match to TRBD2. J gave up 6 bases and V 5 bases, and 4 bases lay outside the gene matches. The CDR3 runs 14 residues. The germline gives CDR1 SGHTA, CDR2 FQGNSA. The CDR3 sequence is CASSLSGGADTQYF. Here the CDR3 DNA reads TGTGCCAGCAGCCTTAGCGGGGGGGCGGATACGCAGTATTTT.

The rearrangement joins TRBV19 to TRBJ1-5; TRBD1 might be the D (5 bases). The germline V gene encodes CDR1 LNHDA and CDR2 SQIVND (reference sequence). V shed 5 bases and J shed 4 bases, with 15 bases lying between them. The CDR3 consists of 15 residues. As DNA, the CDR3 is TGTGCCAGTAGTCCTTGGCAGGGCCCGAATCAGCCCCAGCATTTT. It translates to CASSPWQGPNQPQHF.

The chain recombines TRBV7-9 with TRBJ1-1, with D hard to call. This CDR3 is 11 amino acids long. V lost 11 bases and J lost 1, with 8 bases in between. Germline V lookup: CDR1 SEHNR, CDR2 FQNEAQ (reference sequence). The CDR3 nucleotides read TGTGCCGGGTCGTGGAACACTGAAGCTTTCTTT. Translated: CAGSWNTEAFF.

This clone is a singleton in its sample. The V call is TRBV6-5, the J call TRBJ1-1; D might be TRBD1 (6 bases). CDR1 and CDR2 from the germline V gene are MNHEY and SVGAGI. The length of the CDR3 is 13 residues. V lost 3 bases, J lost 6 bases, and 11 bases lay in between. CDR3 DNA: TGTGCCAGCAGTTATTTCGACAGGTCTGAAGCTTTCTTT. Residues: CASSYFDRSEAFF.

The V and J genes are TRBV10-3 and TRBJ1-4, with D possibly TRBD1 on 5 matching bases. The CDR3 is made up of 13 amino acids. Per the germline V gene, CDR1 is ENHRY and CDR2 is SYGVKD. V was clipped by 4 bases and J by 6 bases, with 9 bases between them. The CDR3 spells CAISGRGDEKLFF. The CDR3 nucleotides are TGTGCCATCAGTGGACGGGGGGATGAAAAACTGTTTTTT.

V and J are TRBV5-1 and TRBJ1-2, with TRBD1 identical over 7 bases. CDR3 size: 13 residues. Germline CDR1 and CDR2: SGHRS and YFSETQ. The junction had 5 bases not matched to a gene; V was cut back by 5 bases and J by 4 bases. The CDR3 reads CASSSGQTYGYTF. The CDR3 DNA reads TGCGCCAGCAGTTCGGGACAGACCTATGGCTACACCTTC.